Each of the 14 T cell receptor beta chains below was sequenced from the same sample in a study of Tregs in tolerant kidney transplant recipients. Generated by immunoSEQ multiplex PCR, the TCRdb table keeps only in-frame clones and is missing some. The data contain some 55,000 clones, about four fifths of them singletons. Sequencing used CD4+ T cells from blood. The receptor set was obtained from a human donor in good health.

CDR3 in amino acids: CASSQVRAGFSNYGYTF. The CDR3, as DNA: TGCGCCAGCAGCCAAGTTCGCGCCGGCTTTTCTAACTATGGCTACACCTTC. The genes are TRBV4-1 and TRBJ1-2, with unresolved D. Deletions cut 1 base from V and 0 bases from J, with 15 bases between. The CDR3 is made up of 17 amino acids. Germline V lookup: CDR1 MGHRA, CDR2 YSYEKL.

The chain joins TRBV7-9 to TRBJ2-1, with 7 bases identical to TRBD2. CDR1 and CDR2 from the germline V gene are SEHNR and FQNEAQ (reference sequence). V trimming: 2 bases; J trimming: 8 bases; junction bases outside the gene matches: 0. The CDR3 extends over 12 amino acids. CDR3 sequence (DNA): TGTGCCAGCAGCTTACGGGAGGATGAGCAGTTCTTC. It yields the protein CASSLREDEQFF.

The CDR3 is CASSVGRGPYEQYF. In DNA form, the CDR3 reads TGTGCCAGCAGTGTGGGGCGGGGGCCCTACGAGCAGTACTTC. The chain recombines TRBV6-1 with TRBJ2-7, with D perhaps matching TRBD2 (7 bases). Per germline, CDR1 MNHNS and CDR2 SASEGT. V was clipped by 4 bases and J by 2 bases, with 12 bases between them. The CDR3 length is 14 residues.

This rearrangement joins TRBV7-6 to TRBJ2-3; no definite D call. Trimming shortened V by 3 bases and J by 5 bases, and 6 bases separated the two germline ends. The CDR3 is 12 amino acids. CDR1 and CDR2 (germline): SGHVS, FNYEAQ. CDR3 region: CASSLMGDTQYF. CDR3 in DNA: TGTGCCAGCAGCTTGATGGGAGATACGCAGTATTTT.

The chain carries TRBV7-9 and TRBJ1-1, with 8 positions matching TRBD1. J was trimmed by 0 bases and V by 5 bases; bases with no gene match: 8. Germline V gene data show CDR1 as SEHNR and CDR2 as FQNEAQ (reference sequence). The CDR3 runs to 16 residues. The chain's CDR3 is CASSPDRAWVNTEAFF. For the CDR3, the DNA is TGTGCCAGCAGCCCGGACAGGGCGTGGGTGAACACTGAAGCTTTCTTT.

This clone was seen a few times. This chain connects TRBV5-1 to TRBJ2-1; D possibly corresponds to TRBD1 (5 bases). From germline, CDR1 is SGHRS and CDR2 YFSETQ. This CDR3 has 15 amino acids. Trimming shortened V by 2 bases and J by 0 bases, and 9 bases separated the two germline ends. CDR3 sequence (DNA): TGCGCCAGCAGCTTATTAGGGGTCTCCTACAATGAGCAGTTCTTC. As protein: CASSLLGVSYNEQFF.

This sequence joins TRBV11-2 and TRBJ2-3; a possible D gene is TRBD1 (6 bases). This CDR3 is built from 15 residues. Per germline, CDR1 SGHAT and CDR2 FQNNGV. Trimming took 5 bases from V and 5 from J, leaving 17 bases between them. The CDR3 sequence: CASSVLGRGVDTQYF. CDR3 DNA sequence: TGTGCCAGCAGCGTCCTCGGCAGGGGCGTAGATACGCAGTATTTT.

The chain carries TRBV5-1 and TRBJ2-2, with 8 bases identical to TRBD2. Germline assignment: CDR1 SGHRS and CDR2 YFSETQ. This CDR3 has 15 amino acids. V lost 8 bases, J lost 5 bases, and 11 bases stayed unmatched. Written as DNA, the CDR3 is TGCGCCAGGAAACATAGCGGGACCCTGACCGGGGAGCTGTTTTTT. It specifies CARKHSGTLTGELFF.

The V and J genes are TRBV7-6 and TRBJ2-3; the D is unclear. This CDR3 region has 13 residues. V lost 5 bases, J lost 4 bases, and 10 bases lay in between. From germline, CDR1 is SGHVS and CDR2 FNYEAQ. DNA for the CDR3: TGTGCCAGCAGCCTGGGCCCGGCAGATACGCAGTATTTT. It is translated as CASSLGPADTQYF.

This chain uses TRBV2 with TRBJ2-3; 14 nucleotides align to TRBD2. This CDR3 is built from 16 residues. V gave up 10 bases and J gave up 1 base; unmatched junction bases: 7. Per germline, CDR1 SNHLY and CDR2 FYNNEI. CDR3 amino acids: CAIRPGLAGGTDTQYF. As DNA, the CDR3 is TGTGCCATCCGACCGGGACTAGCGGGAGGCACAGATACGCAGTATTTT.

This clone has just one count. V and J are TRBV19 and TRBJ2-1; tentative D call: TRBD1 (5 bases). This CDR3 comprises 14 residues. From germline, CDR1 is LNHDA and CDR2 SQIVND (reference sequence). The V end was cut by 3 bases, the J end by 6 bases, with 12 bases between. CDR3 sequence (DNA): TGTGCCAGTAGTATTCGTCAGGGAATCAATGAGCAGTTCTTC. This gives the protein CASSIRQGINEQFF.

The V gene is TRBV21-1, the J gene TRBJ2-7; the table's TRBD2 call for D was not verified on the DNA. TRBV21-1 is assigned pseudogene status. This CDR3 region has 15 residues. The chain's CDR3 is CASSKNKGGAAACGF. The CDR3 DNA reads as TGTGCCAGCAGCAAAAATAAGGGGGGGGCGGCGGCGTGCGGCTTC.

V gene TRBV7-8 combines with J gene TRBJ2-7; D is possibly TRBD1 or TRBD2 (5 bases each). CDR3 size: 15 residues. Germline V gene data show CDR1 as SGHVS and CDR2 as FQNEAQ. Between the trimmed V and J ends, which lost 5 bases and 3 bases, there was a span of 17 bases. The CDR3, as DNA: TGTGCCAGCAGCCGAGATTACGGGACCCTCTACGAGCAGTACTTC. Translation: CASSRDYGTLYEQYF.

J is TRBJ1-1 and V is TRBV21-1. TRBV21-1 corresponds to a pseudogene. The CDR3 is 13 residues long. The CDR3 sequence: CASSNGRNTEAFF. CDR3 coding DNA: TGTGCCAGCAGCAATGGGAGAAACACTGAAGCTTTCTTT.